This T cell receptor (beta chain) is from a study of blood T cell repertoires in COVID-19 (dated by TCRdb to about 2020). Describing the broader study: Samples covering the acute and convalescent phases of COVID-19 were provided by collaborators in the United States, Italy and Spain. The prospective study material was composed of cDNA or gDNA derived from T cells, B-cell-depleted T cells, or PBMCs. Subjects who had been exposed to COVID-19, were actively infected with it, or had recovered from it provided the deeply sampled blood TCRbeta repertoires that made up the dataset. The repertoires were released in a freely available public database intended as a resource for research on the immune response to SARS-CoV-2. The samples were drawn from the first 160 participants of the ongoing ImmuneRACE study and from about 1,200 subjects provided by 6 global collaborators. Sample metadata almost always included a de-identified subject ID, COVID-19 status, age in years and sex. Where HLA class I and class II types were available, the types were taken from metadata supplied by the sample provider, not from assay-based typing. The study at large found these results: How much clinical and demographic metadata was included differed by source and by participant, and the metadata was provided uncurated.

At one collaborating source in Seattle, patients were enrolled during active infection and were followed longitudinally through the course of disease. Collaborating institutions collected whole blood in K2EDTA tubes following their own protocols. For TCRbeta analysis, collaborators shipped samples as frozen whole blood, isolated PBMCs, or DNA extracted from either of those sample types. TCRbeta CDR3 regions were amplified from genomic DNA using the immunoSEQ Assay, a bias-controlled multiplex PCR. The authors' pipeline ran thus. Within the assay, amplification of reference gene primers was used to estimate how many nucleated cells each sample contained. To quantify the absolute abundance of each unique TCRbeta CDR3 rearrangement, sequence reads were collapsed and filtered. For each sample, productive Simpson clonality was calculated as the square root of Simpson's diversity index over productive rearrangements. TCRdb limited this immuneACCESS table to in-frame rearrangements with V and J called. A share of clones is missing; checked studies link under half to unresolved V genes, and the rest is unexplained. V and J calls and clone size are as listed in that table; D and trimming were resolved from the DNA. The sample includes about 96,000 clones, with 85% to 90% observed a single time. Clones ranked in the top ten supply around 4.2% of the sample.

About this clone: Its antigen has not been determined. No much larger clonotype is one base removed from it; base qualities were not supplied.

The germline V gene supplies CDR1 SGHRS and CDR2 YFSETQ. Trimming at the junction amounts to 4 bases on V and 4 bases on J, and the germline ends lie 24 bases apart. From cysteine to phenylalanine, the CDR3 is 18 amino acids long. CDR3 DNA only is kept here, 54 bases in frame from base 1. Material: peripheral blood. The chain employs TRBV5-1 and TRBJ2-1; 6 matching bases give a weak D call of TRBD2. The source is a human donor with COVID-19, enrolled during active disease. The donor label of this sample is uncertain. The CDR3 reads CASSAMGGGLSGYNEQFF. The DNA is TGCGCCAGCAGCGCGATGGGGGGTGGGTTGTCGGGTTACAATGAGCAGTTCTTC.